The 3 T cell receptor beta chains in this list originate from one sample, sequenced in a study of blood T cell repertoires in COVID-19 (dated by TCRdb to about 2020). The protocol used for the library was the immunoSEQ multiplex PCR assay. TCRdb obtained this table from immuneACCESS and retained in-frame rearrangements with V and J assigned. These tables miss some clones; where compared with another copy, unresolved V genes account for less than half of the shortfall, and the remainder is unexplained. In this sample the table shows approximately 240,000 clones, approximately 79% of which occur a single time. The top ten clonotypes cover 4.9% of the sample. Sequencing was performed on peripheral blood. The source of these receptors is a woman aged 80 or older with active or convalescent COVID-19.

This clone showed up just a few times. CDR3 sequence reads: CASTPAGTENTEAFF. The DNA for the CDR3 is TGTGCCAGCACCCCCGCGGGGACAGAGAACACTGAAGCTTTCTTT. The chain couples TRBV5-4 to TRBJ1-1; 7 bases align to TRBD1. CDR3 length equals 15 residues. Germline CDR1 SGHNT, CDR2 YYREEE (reference sequence). V lost 6 bases, J lost 1 base, and 9 bases stayed unmatched. The entire variable domain, with the rest obtained from reference TRBV5-4 and TRBJ1-1, is as follows: ETGVTQSPTHLIKTRGQQVTLRCSSQSGHNTVSWYQQALGQGPQFIFQYYREEENGRGNFPPRFSGLQFPNYSSELNVNALELDDSALYLCASTPAGTENTEAFFGQGTRLTVV.

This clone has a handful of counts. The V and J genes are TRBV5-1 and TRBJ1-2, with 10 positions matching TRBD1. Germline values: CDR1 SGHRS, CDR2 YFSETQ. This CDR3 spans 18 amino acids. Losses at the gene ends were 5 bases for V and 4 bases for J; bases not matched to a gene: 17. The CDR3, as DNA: TGCGCCAGCAGAAACCACCCGGGACAGGGGACGCTTGGCTATGGCTACACCTTC. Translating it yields CASRNHPGQGTLGYGYTF.

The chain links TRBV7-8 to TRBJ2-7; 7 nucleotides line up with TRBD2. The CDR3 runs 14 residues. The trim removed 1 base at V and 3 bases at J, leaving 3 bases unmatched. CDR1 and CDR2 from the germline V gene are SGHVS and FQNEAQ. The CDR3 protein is CASSLGASGYEQYF. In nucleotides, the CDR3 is TGTGCCAGCAGCTTAGGGGCTAGCGGCTACGAGCAGTACTTC.